One and the same sample provided the 20 T cell receptor beta chains below, sequenced in a study of PD-L1 blockade in urothelial cancer. Sequencing used immunoSEQ multiplex PCR; TCRdb keeps in-frame clones, though not all of them. Altogether 50,000 to 55,000 clones are present, roughly 77% being singletons, with the ten largest covering roughly 3.6%. Material: PBMCs, obtained around atezolizumab (anti-PD-L1) treatment. These receptors all come from a man between 65 and 85 years old with urothelial cancer.

V and J are TRBV2 and TRBJ1-5; D remains unclear. The germline V and J ends were trimmed by 6 bases and 0 bases, with 24 bases remaining between them. The CDR3 has 19 residues. Germline V gene lookup returns CDR1 SNHLY and CDR2 FYNNEI. The CDR3 nucleotides read TGTGCCAGCAGGGACGCGGGGATCCGACGAGGCAATAGCAATCAGCCCCAGCATTTT. Amino acids: CASRDAGIRRGNSNQPQHF.

V gene TRBV29-1 combines with J gene TRBJ2-7, with D perhaps TRBD1 (5 bases). Germline V CDR1 and CDR2: SQVTM, ANQGSEA. V was clipped by 4 bases and J by 3 bases, with 13 bases between them. This CDR3 region has 13 residues. The CDR3 here is CSVVRWGSYEQYF. CDR3 nucleotides: TGCAGCGTTGTCCGGTGGGGCAGCTACGAGCAGTACTTC.

The chain is built from TRBV4-1 and TRBJ2-3, with D maybe TRBD2 (5 bases). V lost 1 base and J 4 bases, leaving 6 bases between the germline ends. This CDR3 spans 13 amino acids. Germline CDR1 reads MGHRA; CDR2 reads YSYEKL. In DNA form, the CDR3 reads TGCGCCAGCAGCCAAGTCGGGGCAGATACGCAGTATTTT. Amino acids: CASSQVGADTQYF.

V is TRBV5-1 and J is TRBJ2-4; 11 bases line up with TRBD1. Looked up from germline, CDR1 is SGHRS and CDR2 is YFSETQ. V shed 4 bases, J shed 6 bases, and the junction held 9 bases outside the gene matches. The CDR3 totals 16 residues. The CDR3 here is CASSAGTGGMGNIQYF. DNA for the CDR3: TGCGCCAGCAGCGCGGGGACAGGGGGTATGGGAAACATTCAGTACTTC. Supplemented by reference TRBV5-1 and TRBJ2-4, the full variable domain reads KAGVTQTPRYLIKTRGQQVTLSCSPISGHRSVSWYQQTPGQGLQFLFEYFSETQRNKGNFPGRFSGRQFSNSRSEMNVSTLELGDSALYLCASSAGTGGMGNIQYFGAGTRLSVL.

The V and J genes are TRBV11-2 and TRBJ2-5; weak D call: TRBD2 (6 bases). CDR3 length: 15 residues. V lost 4 bases and J lost 4, with 16 bases in between. Germline assignment: CDR1 SGHAT and CDR2 FQNNGV. The CDR3 nucleotides are TGTGCCAGCAGCTCCACCCACGGGACTTCAGAGACCCAGTACTTC. It codes for CASSSTHGTSETQYF. Using reference TRBV11-2 and TRBJ2-5 for the parts outside the CDR3, the full variable domain is EAGVAQSPRYKIIEKRQSVAFWCNPISGHATLYWYQQILGQGPKLLIQFQNNGVVDDSQLPKDRFSAERLKGVDSTLKIQPAKLEDSAVYLCASSSTHGTSETQYFGPGTRLLVL.

This clone was counted a single time. This chain uses TRBV6-5 with TRBJ2-7; perhaps TRBD1 as D (6 bases). Trimming shortened V by 5 bases and J by 4 bases, and 15 bases separated the two germline ends. Germline V gives CDR1 MNHEY, CDR2 SVGAGI. CDR3 length: 14 residues. The CDR3 coding sequence is TGTGCCAGCAGTAGGGCCCAGGGGCGGTACGAGCAGTACTTC. Translating it yields CASSRAQGRYEQYF.

The chain couples TRBV4-3 to TRBJ2-3, with 8 bases fitting TRBD2. The CDR3 runs to 13 residues. V was clipped by 2 bases and J by 5 bases; unmatched bases: 0. The germline V gene encodes CDR1 LGHNA and CDR2 YSLEER. CDR3 nucleotide sequence: TGCGCCAGCAGCCAAACTAGCGGAGATACGCAGTATTTT. It is translated as CASSQTSGDTQYF.

This clone was picked up one time. The chain recombines TRBV19 with TRBJ2-1; the D gene is possibly TRBD2 (6 bases). The CDR3 totals 14 residues. Germline loops: CDR1 LNHDA, CDR2 SQIVND (reference sequence). Trimming stripped 9 bases from V and 2 bases from J, with 14 bases between. As DNA, the CDR3 is TGTGCCAGCCAGACTAGTGTTGCCTACAATGAGCAGTTCTTC. This encodes CASQTSVAYNEQFF.

This rearrangement joins TRBV10-2 to TRBJ2-7; the match to TRBD1 covers 9 bases. The CDR3 has 15 residues. V trimming: 6 bases; J trimming: 0 bases; junction bases outside the gene matches: 6. The germline V gene has CDR1 WSHSY and CDR2 SAAADI. CDR3 DNA sequence: TGCGCCAGCAGCGAACAGGGGGCGTCCTCCTACGAGCAGTACTTC. The encoded protein is CASSEQGASSYEQYF.

The V call is TRBV14, the J call TRBJ2-2, with TRBD1 matching 8 bases. CDR3 size: 17 residues. Trimming cost V 4 bases and J 0 bases; bases outside gene matches: 7. The V gene's germline CDR1 is SGHDN and CDR2 FVKESK. In nucleotides, the CDR3 is TGTGCCAGCAGCCTACCCAGACAGGGGTCGAACACCGGGGAGCTGTTTTTT. Its translation is CASSLPRQGSNTGELFF.

This chain connects TRBV7-9 to TRBJ2-1, with 13 bases fitting TRBD2. CDR1 SEHNR and CDR2 FQNEAQ come from the germline V gene (reference sequence). J was trimmed by 8 bases and V by 5 bases; bases with no gene match: 6. The CDR3 extends over 15 amino acids. CDR3 coding DNA: TGTGCCAGCAGCCTACTAGCGGGAGGGCCCGATGAGCAGTTCTTC. Translation: CASSLLAGGPDEQFF.

This clone was observed a few times. The rearrangement links TRBV19 to TRBJ2-7; TRBD1 might be the D (6 bases). The CDR3 has 15 residues. Germline CDR1 and CDR2: LNHDA and SQIVND (reference sequence). Trimming removed 6 bases from V and 2 bases from J, with 17 bases in between. The CDR3 loop is CASRERGRGAYEQYF. The CDR3 DNA sequence: TGTGCCAGTAGGGAAAGGGGCAGGGGCGCCTACGAGCAGTACTTC.

V gene TRBV19 combines with J gene TRBJ1-5; tentatively, D is TRBD1 (5 bases). This CDR3 is 15 amino acids long. V shed 5 bases and J shed 0 bases, with 11 bases lying between them. The germline CDR1 and CDR2 sequences are LNHDA and SQIVND (reference sequence). The CDR3 DNA sequence: TGTGCCAGTAGTGGCCGGGGGTATAGCAATCAGCCCCAGCATTTT. It encodes CASSGRGYSNQPQHF.

The chain has TRBV5-1 and TRBJ2-5; D unresolved. This CDR3 region has 14 residues. V was cut by 4 bases and J by 4 bases, with 14 bases left in between. From germline, CDR1 is SGHRS and CDR2 YFSETQ. CDR3 loop: CASSPRRLGETQYF. CDR3 DNA sequence: TGCGCCAGCAGCCCGCGCCGACTGGGAGAGACCCAGTACTTC.

The rearrangement joins TRBV29-1 to TRBJ2-5; perhaps TRBD1 as D (6 bases). Germline CDR1 is SQVTM and CDR2 is ANQGSEA. V lost 7 bases and J lost 4, with 10 bases in between. This CDR3 has 11 amino acids. The CDR3 sequence: CSGTGLETQYF. CDR3 bases: TGCAGCGGAACAGGGCTAGAGACCCAGTACTTC.

The V gene is TRBV2, the J gene TRBJ1-1; D may be TRBD1 (6 bases). Germline CDR1 SNHLY, CDR2 FYNNEI. This CDR3 has 12 residues. Deletions cut 7 bases from V and 5 bases from J, with 11 bases between. Here the CDR3 DNA reads TGTGCCAGCAACAGGGACGGGACTGAAGCTTTCTTT. Translated, it gives CASNRDGTEAFF.

This clone was observed a single time. This sequence joins TRBV18 and TRBJ2-7; tentative D call: TRBD1 (6 bases). The CDR3 length is 14 residues. The V end lost 0 bases, the J end lost 1 base, and 7 bases lay between the germline ends. The germline V gene encodes CDR1 KGHSH and CDR2 LQKENI. CDR3 sequence (DNA): TGTGCCAGCTCACCACCAGACAGGTCCTACGAGCAGTACTTC. Translation: CASSPPDRSYEQYF.

V usage is TRBV7-2 and J usage is TRBJ2-1; D is possibly TRBD1 (6 bases). The V end lost 2 bases, the J end lost 5 bases, and 7 bases lay between the germline ends. Germline V lookup: CDR1 SGHTA, CDR2 FQGNSA. The CDR3 runs to 13 residues. The CDR3 nucleotides read TGTGCCAGCAGCTTAAGGGGGAACAATGAGCAGTTCTTC. It translates to CASSLRGNNEQFF.

CDR3 loop: CAWSVPSGGTGMNTEAFF. For the CDR3, the DNA is TGTGCCTGGAGTGTACCGAGTGGGGGGACAGGGATGAACACTGAAGCTTTCTTT. The V gene is TRBV30, the J gene TRBJ1-1; 9 bases match TRBD1. Germline CDR1 and CDR2: GTSNPN and SVGIG (reference sequence). The length of the CDR3 is 18 residues. V trimming: 0 bases; J trimming: 0 bases; junction bases outside the gene matches: 11.

The chain links TRBV7-8 to TRBJ2-5; D might be TRBD1 (5 bases). Trimming shortened V by 1 base and J by 2 bases, and 17 bases separated the two germline ends. Germline V gene data show CDR1 as SGHVS and CDR2 as FQNEAQ. The CDR3 covers 17 residues. The CDR3, as DNA: TGTGCCAGCAGCTTAGAAGGGGCAGTCCCGGCTCAAGAGACCCAGTACTTC. Amino acid sequence: CASSLEGAVPAQETQYF.